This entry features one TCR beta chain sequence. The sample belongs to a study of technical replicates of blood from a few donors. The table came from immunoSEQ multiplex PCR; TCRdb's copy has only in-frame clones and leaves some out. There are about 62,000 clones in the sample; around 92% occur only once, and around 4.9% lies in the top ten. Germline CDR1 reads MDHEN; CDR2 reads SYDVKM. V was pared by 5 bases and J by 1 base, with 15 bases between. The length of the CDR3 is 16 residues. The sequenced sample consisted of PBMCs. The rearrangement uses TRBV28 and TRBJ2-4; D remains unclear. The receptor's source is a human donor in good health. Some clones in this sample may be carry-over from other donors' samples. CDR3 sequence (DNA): TGTGCCAGCAGTCCCCTTTTCCTCCTGGCCAAAAACATTCAGTACTTC. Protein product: CASSPLFLLAKNIQYF.